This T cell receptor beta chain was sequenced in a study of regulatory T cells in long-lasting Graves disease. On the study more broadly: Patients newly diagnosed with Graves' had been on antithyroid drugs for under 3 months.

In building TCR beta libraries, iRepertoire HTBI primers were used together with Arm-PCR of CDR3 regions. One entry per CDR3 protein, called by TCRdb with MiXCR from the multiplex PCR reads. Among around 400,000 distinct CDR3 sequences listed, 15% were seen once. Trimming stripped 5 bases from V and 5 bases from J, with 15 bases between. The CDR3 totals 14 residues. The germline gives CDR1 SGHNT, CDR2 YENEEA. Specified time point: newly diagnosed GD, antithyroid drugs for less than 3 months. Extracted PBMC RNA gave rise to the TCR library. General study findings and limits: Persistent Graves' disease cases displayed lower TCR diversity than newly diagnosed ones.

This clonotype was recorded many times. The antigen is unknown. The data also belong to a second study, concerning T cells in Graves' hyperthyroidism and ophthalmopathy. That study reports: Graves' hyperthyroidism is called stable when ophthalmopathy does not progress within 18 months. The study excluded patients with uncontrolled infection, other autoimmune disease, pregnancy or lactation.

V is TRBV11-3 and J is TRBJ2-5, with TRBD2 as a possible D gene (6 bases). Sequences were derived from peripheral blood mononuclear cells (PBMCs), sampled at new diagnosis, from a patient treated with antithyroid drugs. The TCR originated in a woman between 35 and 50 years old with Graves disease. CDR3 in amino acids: CASSSGWRRETQYF. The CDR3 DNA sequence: TGTGCCAGCAGCAGCGGGTGGAGAAGGGAGACCCAGTACTTC.